Given below is one TCR beta chain in context. Its binding antigen is unknown. No base quality information exists; no much larger clone differs at one position. In the paper's terms, the time point label means: patch test 2, 6 weeks after DPC sensitization. The treatment or condition tag for this specimen amounts to: therapeutic diphenylcyclopropenone sensitization with weekly scalp DPC. Blood at each patch-test visit was drawn before the patch test was applied. Patients were eligible if aged 18 to 70, diagnosed with alopecia and judged suitable for DPC therapy, and pregnant patients were excluded. Total RNA was extracted from unfractionated whole blood that had been collected in Tempus Blood RNA tubes. Library prep was done by RACE. This sample was sequenced with a NextSeq 500. During library preparation, unique molecular identifiers were attached to individual cDNA molecules so that TCRs could be counted in a quantitative, reproducible way. From each blood RNA sample, both TCR alpha and TCR beta chains were sequenced. As for how the authors treated the data: A median of around 96,000 TCRs per sample was observed, with a range of 23,224 to 690,600. The Decombinator software suite was used to annotate the V, J and CDR3 of the TCR reads. For PS versus PT1 abundance plots, all samples were subsampled to the same number of TCRs (28,000). Expanded TCRs were defined as absent before sensitization and observed at least eight times at the 2-week time point. The raw public data were reprocessed by TCRdb itself: fastp quality trimming at Q25, MiXCR clonotype calling, in-frame beta chains only. Each CDR3 protein appears once, grouped with its most common genes and DNA. In this record, the V and J calls reflect TCRdb's handling and not the investigators' own analysis. Within this sample are tens of thousands of distinct CDR3 sequences, with about 10% of them counted one time only. The ten largest clones capture 4% to 5.5% of the sample.

These data originate in a study of human T cells and chemical hapten exposure (dated by TCRdb to about 2021). For the study in its entirety: For sensitization, 2% DPC in acetone was applied to a 2 cm by 2 cm area of upper inner arm skin. The study tracked peripheral blood TCR repertoire changes in vivo during primary and secondary sensitization to the hapten diphenylcyclopropenone (DPC) in alopecia patients. Blood samples were taken from patients before sensitization (week 0) and at 2, 6 and about 24 weeks after DPC sensitization. The libraries were sequenced as a pool, and the TCR yield per sample differed mostly because of small variations in library volumes within the pool. Patch testing was performed on the upper back with Finn chambers containing 0.01% DPC, and the patch tests were scored after 6 days according to International Contact Dermatitis Research Group standards. Throughout the study period of approximately 23 weeks, patients also received therapeutic DPC doses to the scalp every week. The patient cohort, mostly female, included alopecia areata with under or over 50% scalp involvement, alopecia totalis and alopecia universalis. Blood for TCR sequencing was provided by twenty-nine alopecia patients at one to four time points (pre-sensitization, 2, 6 and 24 weeks).

What the research found in general, with its limitations: DPC sensitization did not change how many TCRs were above 1 in 1000 frequency, and no evidence was found of alterations in global repertoire structure. The number of PT1 expanded TCRs positively correlated with patch test score, significant at thresholds 8, 16 and 32 but not 4. Compared with pre-sensitization or healthy control sets, expanded TCRs formed significantly more large CDR3 similarity clusters, which is consistent with antigen-driven responses. Repeated subsampling changed both the strength of the expansion versus patch-test correlation and the threshold at which the correlation became significant. All patients had alopecia, a presumed autoimmune disease, so their immune response might differ from that of healthy individuals.

Looking up the germline V gene (reference sequence) yields CDR1 MNHEY and CDR2 SMNVEV. V is reduced by 7 bases and J by 2 bases, leaving a spacing of 14 bases between them. Counted from cysteine to phenylalanine, this CDR3 has 14 amino acids. The sequence is cut down to CDR3 DNA, 42 bases in frame from base 1. The V and J genes are TRBV27 and TRBJ2-5, and perhaps TRBD1 as D gene, on 6 matching bases. This clonotype was obtained from a woman in her forties or fifties with alopecia areata. Some clones in this sample may be carry-over from other donors' samples. The sample here was whole blood, taken in connection with sensitization to the hapten diphenylcyclopropenone (DPC). The nucleotide sequence is TGTGCCAGCACCAGAACAGGGAATCAAGAGACCCAGTACTTC. The encoded protein is CASTRTGNQETQYF.